This T cell receptor beta chain is from a study of T cell responses to AZD1222 COVID-19 vaccine. Study-wide background: Second-dose intervals near 4 or 12 weeks were combined. Findings and limits, study-wide: In a largely white British group with more females than males, clonal diversity was possibly underestimated. Repertoire sampling was restricted to post-peak T cell response timepoints.

Repertoires were generated with immunoSEQ multiplex PCR, while TCRdb's copy carries only in-frame clones and drops some. The sample shows about 140,000 clones, around 90% of them seen only once. This clone showed up just once. Its target is not known. Source: peripheral blood, taken on day 0 of AZD1222 vaccination. The receptor was derived from an adult in good health.

The CDR3 nucleotides are TGTGCCAGCAGCTATTCCAGGTTCGCCGGGGAGCTGTTTTTT. This encodes CASSYSRFAGELFF. The chain recombines TRBV7-9 with TRBJ2-2, with no clear D. The CDR3 consists of 14 residues. Trimming pared 4 bases from V and 6 bases from J, leaving 12 bases between. The germline CDR1 and CDR2 sequences are SEHNR and FQNEAQ (reference sequence). The whole variable domain, filled in from reference TRBV7-9 and TRBJ2-2, reads DTGVSQNPRHKITKRGQNVTFRCDPISEHNRLYWYRQTLGQGPEFLTYFQNEAQLEKSRLLSDRFSAERPKGSFSTLEIQRTEQGDSAMYLCASSYSRFAGELFFGEGSRLTVL.